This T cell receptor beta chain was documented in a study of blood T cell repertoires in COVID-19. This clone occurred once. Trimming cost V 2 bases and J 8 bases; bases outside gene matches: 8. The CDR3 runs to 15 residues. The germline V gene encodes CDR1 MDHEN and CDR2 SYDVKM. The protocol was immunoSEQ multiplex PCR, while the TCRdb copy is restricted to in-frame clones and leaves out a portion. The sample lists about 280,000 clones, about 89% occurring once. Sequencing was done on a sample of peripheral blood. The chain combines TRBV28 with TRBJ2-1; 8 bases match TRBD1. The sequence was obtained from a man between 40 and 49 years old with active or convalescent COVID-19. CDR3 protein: CASSLRQGTGDEQFF. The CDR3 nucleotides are TGTGCCAGCAGTTTAAGACAGGGGACCGGCGATGAGCAGTTCTTC.